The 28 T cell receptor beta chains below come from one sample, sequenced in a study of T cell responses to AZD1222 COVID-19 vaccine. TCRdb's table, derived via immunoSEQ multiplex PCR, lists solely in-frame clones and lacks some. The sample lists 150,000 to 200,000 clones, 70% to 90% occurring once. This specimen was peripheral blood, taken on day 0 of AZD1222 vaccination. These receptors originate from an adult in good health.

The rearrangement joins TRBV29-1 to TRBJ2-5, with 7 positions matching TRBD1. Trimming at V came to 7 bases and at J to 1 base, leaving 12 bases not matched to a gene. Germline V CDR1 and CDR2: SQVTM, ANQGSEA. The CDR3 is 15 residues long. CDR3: CSAQPRDSIQETQYF. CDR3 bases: TGCAGCGCCCAACCCCGGGACAGCATCCAAGAGACCCAGTACTTC.

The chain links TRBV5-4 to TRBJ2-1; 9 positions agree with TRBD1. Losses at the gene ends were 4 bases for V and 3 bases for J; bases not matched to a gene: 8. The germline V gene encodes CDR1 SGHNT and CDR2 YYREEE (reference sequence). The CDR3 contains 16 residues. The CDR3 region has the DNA TGTGCCAGCAGCGGTTCCGGGACAGGGAACTACAATGAGCAGTTCTTC. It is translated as CASSGSGTGNYNEQFF.

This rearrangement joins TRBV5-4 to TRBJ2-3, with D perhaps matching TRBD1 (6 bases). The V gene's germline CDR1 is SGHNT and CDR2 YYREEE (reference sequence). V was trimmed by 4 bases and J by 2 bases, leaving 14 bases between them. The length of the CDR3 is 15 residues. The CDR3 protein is CASSPGTPYTDTQYF. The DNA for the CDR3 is TGTGCCAGCAGCCCGGGGACACCCTACACAGATACGCAGTATTTT.

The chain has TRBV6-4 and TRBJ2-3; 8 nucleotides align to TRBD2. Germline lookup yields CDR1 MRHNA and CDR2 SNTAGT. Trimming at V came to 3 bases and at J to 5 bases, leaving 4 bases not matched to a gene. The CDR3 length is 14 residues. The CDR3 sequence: CASSEGLGGDTQYF. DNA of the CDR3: TGTGCCAGCAGTGAGGGACTAGGAGGAGATACGCAGTATTTT.

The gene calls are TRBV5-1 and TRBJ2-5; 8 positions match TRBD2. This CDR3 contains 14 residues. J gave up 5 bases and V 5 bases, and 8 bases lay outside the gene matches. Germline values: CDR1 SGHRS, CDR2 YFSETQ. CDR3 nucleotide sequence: TGCGCCAGCAGTCCCTCCGGGGGGGAGGAGACCCAGTACTTC. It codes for CASSPSGGEETQYF.

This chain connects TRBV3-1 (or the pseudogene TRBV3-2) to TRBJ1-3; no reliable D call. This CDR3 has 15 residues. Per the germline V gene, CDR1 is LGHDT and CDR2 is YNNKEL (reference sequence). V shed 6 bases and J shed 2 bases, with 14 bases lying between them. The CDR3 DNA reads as TGTGCCAGCAGGGCTGCCGGATCCGCTGGAAACACCATATATTTT. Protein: CASRAAGSAGNTIYF.

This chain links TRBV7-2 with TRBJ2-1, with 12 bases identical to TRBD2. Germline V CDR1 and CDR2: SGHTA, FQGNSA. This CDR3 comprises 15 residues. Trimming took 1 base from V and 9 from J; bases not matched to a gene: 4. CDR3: CASSLGLAGGFEQFF. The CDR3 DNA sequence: TGTGCCAGCAGCTTAGGCCTAGCGGGGGGGTTTGAGCAGTTCTTC.

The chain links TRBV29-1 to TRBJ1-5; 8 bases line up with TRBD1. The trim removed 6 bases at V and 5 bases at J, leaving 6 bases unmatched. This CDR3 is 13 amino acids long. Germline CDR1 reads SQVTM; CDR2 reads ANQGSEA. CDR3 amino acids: CSVRTGPYQPQHF. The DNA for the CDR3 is TGCAGCGTCCGGACAGGGCCCTATCAGCCCCAGCATTTT. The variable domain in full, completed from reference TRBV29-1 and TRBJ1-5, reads SAVISQKPSRDICQRGTSLTIQCQVDSQVTMMFWYRQQPGQSLTLIATANQGSEATYESGFVIDKFPISRPNLTFSTLTVSNMSPEDSSIYLCSVRTGPYQPQHFGDGTRLSIL.

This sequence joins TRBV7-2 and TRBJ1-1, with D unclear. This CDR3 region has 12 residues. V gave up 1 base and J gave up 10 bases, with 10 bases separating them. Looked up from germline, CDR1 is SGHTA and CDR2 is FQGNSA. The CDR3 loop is CASSLVWSAAFF. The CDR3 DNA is TGTGCCAGCAGCTTAGTTTGGTCGGCAGCTTTCTTT.

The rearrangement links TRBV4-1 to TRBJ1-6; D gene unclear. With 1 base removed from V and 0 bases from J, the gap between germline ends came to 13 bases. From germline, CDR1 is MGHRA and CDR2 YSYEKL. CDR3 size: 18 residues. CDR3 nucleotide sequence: TGCGCCAGCAGCCAAGGGACCCAGATAAGCTCCTATAATTCACCCCTCCACTTT. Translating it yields CASSQGTQISSYNSPLHF.

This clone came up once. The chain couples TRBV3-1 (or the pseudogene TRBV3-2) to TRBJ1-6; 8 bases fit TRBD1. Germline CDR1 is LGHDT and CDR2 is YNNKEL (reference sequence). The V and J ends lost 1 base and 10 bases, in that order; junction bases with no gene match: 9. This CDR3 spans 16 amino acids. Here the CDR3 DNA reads TGTGCCAGCAGCCAAGTTCTAGGACAGGGAGAATCACCCCTCCACTTT. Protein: CASSQVLGQGESPLHF.

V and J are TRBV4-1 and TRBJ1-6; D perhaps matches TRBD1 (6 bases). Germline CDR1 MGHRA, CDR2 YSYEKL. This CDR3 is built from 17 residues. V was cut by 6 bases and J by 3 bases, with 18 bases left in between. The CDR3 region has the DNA TGCGCCAGCAGACCGTTGGGGGGGCTCGTCTATAATTCACCCCTCCACTTT. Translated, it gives CASRPLGGLVYNSPLHF.

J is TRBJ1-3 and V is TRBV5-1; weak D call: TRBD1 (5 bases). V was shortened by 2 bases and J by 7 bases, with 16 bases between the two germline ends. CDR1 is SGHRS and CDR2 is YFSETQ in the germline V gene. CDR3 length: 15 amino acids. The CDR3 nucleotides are TGCGCCAGCAGCTTCCTTTCCGGGGCGCGGAACACCATATATTTT. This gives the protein CASSFLSGARNTIYF.

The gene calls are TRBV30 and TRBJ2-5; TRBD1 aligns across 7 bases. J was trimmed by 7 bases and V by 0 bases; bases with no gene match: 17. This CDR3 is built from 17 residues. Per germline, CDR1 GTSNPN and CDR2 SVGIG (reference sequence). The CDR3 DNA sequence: TGTGCCTGGAGTGTACCGATGGGACAGATGCTTCCAGGGACCCAGTACTTC. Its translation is CAWSVPMGQMLPGTQYF.

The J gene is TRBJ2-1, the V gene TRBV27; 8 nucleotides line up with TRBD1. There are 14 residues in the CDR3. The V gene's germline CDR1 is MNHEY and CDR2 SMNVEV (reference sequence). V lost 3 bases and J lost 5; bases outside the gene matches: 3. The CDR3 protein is CASSFLDRDNEQFF. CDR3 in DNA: TGTGCCAGCAGTTTCCTGGACAGGGACAATGAGCAGTTCTTC.

Here the CDR3 DNA reads TGTGCCAGCCAAAAAGTTAACACCGGGGAGCTGTTTTTT. Protein product: CASQKVNTGELFF. The chain recombines TRBV12-3 or TRBV12-4 with TRBJ2-2; D not resolved. Trimming removed 8 bases from V and 2 bases from J, with 9 bases in between. The CDR3 runs to 13 residues.

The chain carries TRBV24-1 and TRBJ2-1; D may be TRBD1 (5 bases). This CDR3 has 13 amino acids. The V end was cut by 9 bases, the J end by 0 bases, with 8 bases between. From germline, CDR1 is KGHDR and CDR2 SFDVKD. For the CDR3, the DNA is TGTGCCACCGAGCAGGGCTCCTACAATGAGCAGTTCTTC. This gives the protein CATEQGSYNEQFF.

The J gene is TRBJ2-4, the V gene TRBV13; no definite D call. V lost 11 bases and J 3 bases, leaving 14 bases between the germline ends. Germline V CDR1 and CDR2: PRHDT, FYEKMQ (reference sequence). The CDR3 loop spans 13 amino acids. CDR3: CAPPGVGKNIQYF. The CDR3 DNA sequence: TGTGCCCCCCCTGGGGTTGGCAAAAACATTCAGTACTTC.

CDR3 coding DNA: TGCAGTGCTAACTTTAACTACGAGCAGTACTTC. Protein: CSANFNYEQYF. The chain employs TRBV20-1 and TRBJ2-7; no definite D call. The germline V gene has CDR1 DFQATT and CDR2 SNEGSKA (reference sequence). This CDR3 has 11 residues. V was clipped by 4 bases and J by 3 bases, with 7 bases between them.

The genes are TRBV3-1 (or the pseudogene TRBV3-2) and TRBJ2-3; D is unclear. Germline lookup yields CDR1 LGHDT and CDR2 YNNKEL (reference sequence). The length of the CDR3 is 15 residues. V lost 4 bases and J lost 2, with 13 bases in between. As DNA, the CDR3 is TGTGCCAGCAGCCGGTGGACCTCCGCCACAGATACGCAGTATTTT. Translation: CASSRWTSATDTQYF.

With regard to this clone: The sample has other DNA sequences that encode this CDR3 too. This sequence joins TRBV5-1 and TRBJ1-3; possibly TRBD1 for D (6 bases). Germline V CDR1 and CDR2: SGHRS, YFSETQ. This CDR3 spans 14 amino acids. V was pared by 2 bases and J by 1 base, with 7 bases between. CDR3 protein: CASSLGGSGNTIYF. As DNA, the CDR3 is TGCGCCAGCAGCTTAGGGGGATCTGGAAACACCATATATTTT.

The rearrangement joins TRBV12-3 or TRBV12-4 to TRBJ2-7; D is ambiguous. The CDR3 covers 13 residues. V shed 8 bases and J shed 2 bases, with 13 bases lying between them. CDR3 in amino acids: CASAPLGTYEQYF. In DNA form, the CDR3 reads TGTGCCAGCGCCCCCTTGGGGACCTACGAGCAGTACTTC.

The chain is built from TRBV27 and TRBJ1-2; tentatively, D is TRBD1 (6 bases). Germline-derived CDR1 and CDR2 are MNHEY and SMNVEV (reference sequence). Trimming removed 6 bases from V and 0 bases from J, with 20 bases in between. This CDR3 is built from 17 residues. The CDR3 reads CASSRGGGRQANYGYTF. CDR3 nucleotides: TGTGCCAGCAGCCGGGGAGGGGGGCGGCAAGCTAACTATGGCTACACCTTC.

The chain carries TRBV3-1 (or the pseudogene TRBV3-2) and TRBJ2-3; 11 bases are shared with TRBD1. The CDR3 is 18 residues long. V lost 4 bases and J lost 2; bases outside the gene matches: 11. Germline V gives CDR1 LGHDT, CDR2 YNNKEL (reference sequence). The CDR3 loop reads CASSPLPGQGAITDTQYF. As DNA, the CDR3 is TGTGCCAGCAGCCCCCTCCCTGGACAGGGGGCAATCACAGATACGCAGTATTTT.

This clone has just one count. This CDR3 reads CAISESAGNHEQYF. CDR3 DNA: TGTGCCATCAGTGAGTCCGCGGGGAACCACGAGCAGTACTTC. This chain joins TRBV10-3 and TRBJ2-7; D possibly corresponds to TRBD2 (6 bases). Trimming removed 0 bases at V and 5 bases at J, with 11 bases between. This CDR3 has 14 amino acids. Looked up from germline, CDR1 is ENHRY and CDR2 is SYGVKD.

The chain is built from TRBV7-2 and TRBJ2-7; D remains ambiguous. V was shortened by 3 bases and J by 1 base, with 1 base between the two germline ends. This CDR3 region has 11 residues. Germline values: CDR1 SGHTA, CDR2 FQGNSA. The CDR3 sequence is CASSLSYEQYF. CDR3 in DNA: TGTGCCAGCAGCTTGTCCTACGAGCAGTACTTC.

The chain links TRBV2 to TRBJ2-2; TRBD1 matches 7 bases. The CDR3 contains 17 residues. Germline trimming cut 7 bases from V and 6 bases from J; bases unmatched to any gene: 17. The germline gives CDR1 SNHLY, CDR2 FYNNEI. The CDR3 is CASTTPLEATGAGELFF. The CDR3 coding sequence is TGTGCCAGCACAACGCCCCTGGAGGCCACAGGGGCCGGGGAGCTGTTTTTT.

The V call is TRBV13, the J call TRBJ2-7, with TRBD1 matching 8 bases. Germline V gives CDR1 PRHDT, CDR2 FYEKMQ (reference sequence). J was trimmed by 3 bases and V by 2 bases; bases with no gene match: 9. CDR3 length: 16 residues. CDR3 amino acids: CASSLNPGQEHYEQYF. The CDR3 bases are TGTGCCAGCAGCTTAAACCCGGGACAGGAGCACTACGAGCAGTACTTC.